This entry features one T cell receptor beta chain sequence. Germline assignment: CDR1 LGHNT and CDR2 FRNRAP. The ends lost 2 bases at V and 2 bases at J; junction bases unmatched: 14. The CDR3 has 20 amino acids. Per the authors' pipeline: The assay estimated nucleated cells by amplifying reference gene primers. Sequenced by immunoSEQ multiplex PCR; TCRdb stores in-frame clones only, minus some. V and J calls and clone size follow that table, whereas D and trimming were derived from the DNA. Among about 200,000 clones listed, approximately 82% were seen once. This specimen belongs to a study of blood T cell repertoires in COVID-19. Study-wide background: PBMCs, B-cell-depleted T cells, or T cells were the source of the cDNA or gDNA that made up the material.

Enrollees, about 18 to 100 years old, lived in fewer than 25 US areas. Before being deemed recovered, Cohort 3 donors had two negative PCRs, clearance, or symptom resolution. The specimen sequenced was PBMCs or T cells enriched from blood (not recorded which). The gene calls are TRBV12-5 and TRBJ1-5, with 11 nucleotides matching TRBD1. The sequence derives from a man aged 35-49 years who had recovered from COVID-19. The CDR3 DNA follows: TGTGCTAGTGGTTTGTCCACGGGGGACAGGGGGAGGTTCGGCAATCAGCCCCAGCATTTT. This codes for CASGLSTGDRGRFGNQPQHF.